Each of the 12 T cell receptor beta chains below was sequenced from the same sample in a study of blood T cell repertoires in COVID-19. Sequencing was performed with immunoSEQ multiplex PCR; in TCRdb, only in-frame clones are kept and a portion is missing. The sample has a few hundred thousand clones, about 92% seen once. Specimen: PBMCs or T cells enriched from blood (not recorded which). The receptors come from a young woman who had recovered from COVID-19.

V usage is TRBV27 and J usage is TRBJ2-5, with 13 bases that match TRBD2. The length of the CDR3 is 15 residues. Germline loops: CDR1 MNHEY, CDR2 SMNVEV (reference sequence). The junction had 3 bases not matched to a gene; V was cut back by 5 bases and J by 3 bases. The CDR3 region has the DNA TGTGCCAGCAGTCTACTAGCGGGGGGGGAAGAGACCCAGTACTTC. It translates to CASSLLAGGEETQYF.

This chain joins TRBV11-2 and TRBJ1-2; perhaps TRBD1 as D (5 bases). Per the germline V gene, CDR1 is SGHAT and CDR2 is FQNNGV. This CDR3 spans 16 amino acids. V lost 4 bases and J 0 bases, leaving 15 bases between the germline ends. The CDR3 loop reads CASSSPREGTNYGYTF. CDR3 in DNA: TGTGCCAGCAGCTCGCCGAGGGAGGGGACTAACTATGGCTACACCTTC.

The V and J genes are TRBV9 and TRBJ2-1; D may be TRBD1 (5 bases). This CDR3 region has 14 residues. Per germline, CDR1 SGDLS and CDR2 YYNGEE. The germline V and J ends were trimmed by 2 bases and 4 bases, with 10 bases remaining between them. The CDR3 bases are TGTGCCAGCAGCGTCTCTACAGGATACAATGAGCAGTTCTTC. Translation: CASSVSTGYNEQFF.

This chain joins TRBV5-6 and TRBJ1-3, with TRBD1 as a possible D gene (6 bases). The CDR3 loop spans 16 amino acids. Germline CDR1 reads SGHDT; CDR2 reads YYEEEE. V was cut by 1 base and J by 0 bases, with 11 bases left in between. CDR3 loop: CASSLTGINSGNTIYF. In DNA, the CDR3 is TGTGCCAGCAGCTTGACAGGGATCAACTCTGGAAACACCATATATTTT.

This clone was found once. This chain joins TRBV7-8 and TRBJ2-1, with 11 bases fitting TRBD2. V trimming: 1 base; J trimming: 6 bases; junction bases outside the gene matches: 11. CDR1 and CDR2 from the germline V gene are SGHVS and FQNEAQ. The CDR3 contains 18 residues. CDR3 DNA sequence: TGTGCCAGCAGCTTAGTTGGGCCATGGACTAGCGGGTCCAATGAGCAGTTCTTC. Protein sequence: CASSLVGPWTSGSNEQFF.

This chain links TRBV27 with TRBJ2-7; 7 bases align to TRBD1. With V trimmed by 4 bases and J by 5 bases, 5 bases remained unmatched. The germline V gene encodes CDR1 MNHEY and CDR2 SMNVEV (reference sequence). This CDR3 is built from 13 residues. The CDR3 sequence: CASSSGGVDEQYF. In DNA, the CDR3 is TGTGCCAGCAGTTCAGGGGGTGTAGACGAGCAGTACTTC.

CDR3 sequence reads: CASSLGGYGGYTF. The CDR3 bases are TGTGCCAGCAGTTTAGGAGGGTACGGCGGCTACACCTTC. The V gene is TRBV28, the J gene TRBJ1-2; D not certain. V shed 2 bases and J shed 8 bases, with 12 bases lying between them. Germline CDR1 MDHEN, CDR2 SYDVKM. The CDR3 totals 13 residues.

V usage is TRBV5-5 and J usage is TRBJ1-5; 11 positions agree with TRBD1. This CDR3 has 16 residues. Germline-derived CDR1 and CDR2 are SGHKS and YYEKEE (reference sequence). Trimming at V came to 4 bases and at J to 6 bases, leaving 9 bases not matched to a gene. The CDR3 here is CASSPLGTGGTQPQHF. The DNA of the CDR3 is TGTGCCAGCAGCCCCCTGGGGACAGGGGGAACTCAGCCCCAGCATTTT.

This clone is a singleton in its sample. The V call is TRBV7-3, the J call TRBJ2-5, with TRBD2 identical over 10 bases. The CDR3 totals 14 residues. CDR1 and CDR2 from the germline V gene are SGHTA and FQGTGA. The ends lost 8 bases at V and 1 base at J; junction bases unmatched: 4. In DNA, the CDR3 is TGTGCCAGCTCACTAGCGGGGCTCCAAGAGACCCAGTACTTC. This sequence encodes CASSLAGLQETQYF. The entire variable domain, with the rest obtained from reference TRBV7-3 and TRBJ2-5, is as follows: GAGVSQTPSNKVTEKGKYVELRCDPISGHTALYWYRQSLGQGPEFLIYFQGTGAADDSGLPNDRFFAVRPEGSVSTLKIQRTERGDSAVYLCASSLAGLQETQYFGPGTRLLVL.

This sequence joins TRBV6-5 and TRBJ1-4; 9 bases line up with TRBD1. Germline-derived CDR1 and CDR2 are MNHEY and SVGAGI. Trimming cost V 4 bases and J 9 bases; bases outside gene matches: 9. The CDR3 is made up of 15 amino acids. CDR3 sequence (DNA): TGTGCCAGCAGTTCCCTGGACAGGGGAAATCAAAAACTGTTTTTT. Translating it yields CASSSLDRGNQKLFF.

As DNA, the CDR3 is TGTGCCATCAGTGAGTCGTCACGGGGGACGGGGGAGACCCAGTACTTC. Protein product: CAISESSRGTGETQYF. This chain uses TRBV10-3 with TRBJ2-5, with D perhaps matching TRBD2 (6 bases). Germline V gene data show CDR1 as ENHRY and CDR2 as SYGVKD. Trimming took off 0 bases at V and 5 bases at J, with 16 bases between the two ends. The CDR3 length is 16 residues.

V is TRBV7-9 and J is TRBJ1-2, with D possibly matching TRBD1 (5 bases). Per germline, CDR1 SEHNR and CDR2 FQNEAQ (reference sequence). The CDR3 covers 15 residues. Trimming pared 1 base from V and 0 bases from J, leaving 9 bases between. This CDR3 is CASSLEGKPNYGYTF. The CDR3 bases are TGTGCCAGCAGCTTAGAGGGGAAGCCTAACTATGGCTACACCTTC.